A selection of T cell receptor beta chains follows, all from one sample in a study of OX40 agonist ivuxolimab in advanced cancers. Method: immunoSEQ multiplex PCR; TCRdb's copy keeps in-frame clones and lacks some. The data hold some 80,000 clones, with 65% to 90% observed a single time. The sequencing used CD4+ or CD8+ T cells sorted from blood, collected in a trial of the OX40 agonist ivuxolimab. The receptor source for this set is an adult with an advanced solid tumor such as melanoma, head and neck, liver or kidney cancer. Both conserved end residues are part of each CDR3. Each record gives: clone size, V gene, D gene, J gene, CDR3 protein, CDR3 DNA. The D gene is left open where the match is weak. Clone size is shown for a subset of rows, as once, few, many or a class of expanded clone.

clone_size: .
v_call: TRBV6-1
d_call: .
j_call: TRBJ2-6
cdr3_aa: CASSDGNSGANVLTF
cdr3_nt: TGTGCCAGCAGTGACGGAAACTCTGGGGCCAACGTCCTGACTTTC

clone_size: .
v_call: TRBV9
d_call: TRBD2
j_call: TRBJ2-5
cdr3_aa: CASSPRGGSGETQYF
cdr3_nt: TGTGCCAGCAGCCCCCGGGGGGGAAGCGGAGAGACCCAGTACTTC

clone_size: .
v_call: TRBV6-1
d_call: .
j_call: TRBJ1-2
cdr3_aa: CASSEGGSSEGYTF
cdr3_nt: TGTGCCAGCAGTGAAGGTGGAAGTAGTGAGGGCTACACCTTC

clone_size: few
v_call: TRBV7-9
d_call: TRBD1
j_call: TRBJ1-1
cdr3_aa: CASGGQGGTEAFF
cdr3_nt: TGTGCCAGCGGTGGACAGGGGGGCACTGAAGCTTTCTTT

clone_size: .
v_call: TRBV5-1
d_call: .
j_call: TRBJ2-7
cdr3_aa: CASSLFIRTGMIAYEQYF
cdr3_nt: TGCGCCAGCAGCTTATTCATTCGGACGGGGATGATCGCCTACGAGCAGTACTTC

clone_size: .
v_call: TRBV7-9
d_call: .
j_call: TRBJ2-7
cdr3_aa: CASRTASWGEQYF
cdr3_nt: TGTGCCAGCAGGACTGCCAGTTGGGGCGAGCAGTACTTC

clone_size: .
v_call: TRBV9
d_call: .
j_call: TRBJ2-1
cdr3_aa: CASSVGRGEQFF
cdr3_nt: TGTGCCAGCAGCGTAGGTAGGGGCGAGCAGTTCTTC

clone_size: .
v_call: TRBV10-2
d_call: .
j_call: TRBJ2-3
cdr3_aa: CASSVGSSTDTQYF
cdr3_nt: TGCGCCAGCAGTGTAGGCAGCAGCACAGATACGCAGTATTTT

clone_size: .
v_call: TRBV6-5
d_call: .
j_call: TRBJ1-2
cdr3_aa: CASHSGYGYTF
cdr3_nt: TGTGCCAGCCACAGTGGCTATGGCTACACCTTC

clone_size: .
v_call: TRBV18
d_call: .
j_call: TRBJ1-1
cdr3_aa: CASSPTDPAGGTEAFF
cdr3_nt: TGTGCCAGCTCACCGACAGACCCGGCGGGAGGCACTGAAGCTTTCTTT

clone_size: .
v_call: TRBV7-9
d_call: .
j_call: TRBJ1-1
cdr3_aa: CASSWGITMTAFF
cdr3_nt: TGTGCCAGCAGCTGGGGGATAACAATGACAGCTTTCTTT

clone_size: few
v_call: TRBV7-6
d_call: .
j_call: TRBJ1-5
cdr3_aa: CASSLEEGFNQPQHF
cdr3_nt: TGTGCCAGCAGCTTAGAAGAGGGGTTCAATCAGCCCCAGCATTTT

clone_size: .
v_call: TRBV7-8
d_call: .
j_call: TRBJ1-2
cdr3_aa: CASSAGWAGETNYGYTF
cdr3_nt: TGTGCCAGCAGCGCCGGGTGGGCAGGAGAAACTAACTATGGCTACACCTTC

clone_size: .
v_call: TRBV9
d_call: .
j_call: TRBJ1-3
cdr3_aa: CASSLLDISGNTIYF
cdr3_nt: TGTGCCAGCAGCTTGCTGGACATTTCGGGAAACACCATATATTTT

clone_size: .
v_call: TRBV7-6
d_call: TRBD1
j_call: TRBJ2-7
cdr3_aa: CASSPGTGDWEQYF
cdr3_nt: TGTGCCAGCAGCCCTGGGACAGGGGACTGGGAGCAGTACTTC

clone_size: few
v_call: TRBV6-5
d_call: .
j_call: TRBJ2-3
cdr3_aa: CASSLDYTSTGTQYF
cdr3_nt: TGTGCCAGCAGTTTAGACTATACTAGCACAGGGACGCAGTATTTT

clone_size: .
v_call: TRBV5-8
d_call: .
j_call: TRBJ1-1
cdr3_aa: CASRLRQGPNTEAFF
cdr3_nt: TGTGCCAGCAGGCTCCGTCAGGGGCCGAACACTGAAGCTTTCTTT

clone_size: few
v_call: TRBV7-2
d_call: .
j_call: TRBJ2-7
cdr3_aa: CASSSNVLWDGGRENEQYF
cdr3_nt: TGTGCCAGCAGCTCAAATGTACTCTGGGACGGAGGAAGGGAGAACGAGCAGTACTTC

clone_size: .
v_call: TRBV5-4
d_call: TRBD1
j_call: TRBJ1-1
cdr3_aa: CASSLGTGGRDTEAFF
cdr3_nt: TGTGCCAGCAGCTTGGGGACAGGGGGCAGAGACACTGAAGCTTTCTTT

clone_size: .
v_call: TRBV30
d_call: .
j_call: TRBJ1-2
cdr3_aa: CAWSRAGADLSYGYTF
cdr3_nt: TGTGCCTGGAGTCGGGCAGGGGCAGACCTCTCCTATGGCTACACCTTC

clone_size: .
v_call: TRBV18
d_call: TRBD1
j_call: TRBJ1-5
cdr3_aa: CASSPPNRGMGPQHF
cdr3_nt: TGTGCCAGCTCACCACCGAACAGGGGGATGGGGCCCCAGCATTTT

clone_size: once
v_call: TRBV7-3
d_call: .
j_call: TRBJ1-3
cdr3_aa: CASSPTGTTGNTIYF
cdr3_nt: TGTGCCAGCAGCCCAACAGGGACTACTGGAAACACCATATATTTT

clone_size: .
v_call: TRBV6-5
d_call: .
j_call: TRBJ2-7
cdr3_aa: CASSWQGGYEQYF
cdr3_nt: TGTGCCAGCAGCTGGCAGGGAGGCTACGAGCAGTACTTC

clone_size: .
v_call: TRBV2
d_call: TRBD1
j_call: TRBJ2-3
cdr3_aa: CASRRGQGIDTQYF
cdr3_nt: TGTGCCAGCAGGCGGGGACAGGGAATAGATACGCAGTATTTT

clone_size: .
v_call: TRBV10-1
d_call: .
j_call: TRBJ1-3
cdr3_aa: CASSEVGNTIYF
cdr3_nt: TGCGCCAGCAGTGAGGTTGGAAACACCATATATTTT

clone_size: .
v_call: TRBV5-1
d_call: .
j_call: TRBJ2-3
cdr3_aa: CASSYGQSTDTQYF
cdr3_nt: TGCGCCAGCAGCTACGGACAGAGCACAGATACGCAGTATTTT

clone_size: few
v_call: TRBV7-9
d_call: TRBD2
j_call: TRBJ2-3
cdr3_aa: CASSESGGALPDTQYF
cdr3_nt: TGTGCCAGCAGCGAGAGCGGGGGTGCCCTCCCAGATACGCAGTATTTT

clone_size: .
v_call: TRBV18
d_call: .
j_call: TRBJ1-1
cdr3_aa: CASSPPGRGRSTEAFF
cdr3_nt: TGTGCCAGCTCACCACCGGGCAGGGGAAGAAGCACTGAAGCTTTCTTT

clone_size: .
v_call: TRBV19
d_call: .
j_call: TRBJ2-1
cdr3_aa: CASSADPPRGGEQFF
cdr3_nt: TGTGCCAGTAGTGCAGACCCCCCCAGGGGAGGTGAGCAGTTCTTC

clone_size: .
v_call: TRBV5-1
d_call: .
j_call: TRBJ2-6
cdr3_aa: CASSTGTEPYVLTF
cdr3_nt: TGCGCCAGCAGCACCGGGACCGAGCCCTACGTCCTGACTTTC

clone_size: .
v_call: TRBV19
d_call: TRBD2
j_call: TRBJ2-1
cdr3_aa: CASSLGGLAGQNEQFF
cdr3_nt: TGTGCCAGTAGTCTGGGGGGACTAGCGGGGCAGAATGAGCAGTTCTTC

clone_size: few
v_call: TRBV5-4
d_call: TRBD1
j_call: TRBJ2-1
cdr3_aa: CASSSQGSYNEQFF
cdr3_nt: TGTGCCAGCAGCTCACAGGGGTCCTACAATGAGCAGTTCTTC

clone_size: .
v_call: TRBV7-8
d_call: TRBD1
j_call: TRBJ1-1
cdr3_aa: CASSWGQGGTEAFF
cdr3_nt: TGTGCCAGCAGCTGGGGACAGGGAGGAACTGAAGCTTTCTTT

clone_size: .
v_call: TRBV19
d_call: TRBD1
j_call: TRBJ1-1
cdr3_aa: CASRERAGGNSEAFF
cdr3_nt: TGTGCCAGTAGGGAGAGGGCAGGGGGTAACAGTGAAGCTTTCTTT

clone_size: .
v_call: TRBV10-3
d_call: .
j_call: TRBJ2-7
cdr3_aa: CAISESGGASYEQYF
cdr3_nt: TGTGCCATCAGTGAGTCGGGTGGGGCTTCCTACGAGCAGTACTTC

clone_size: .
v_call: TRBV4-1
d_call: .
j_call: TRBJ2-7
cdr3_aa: CASSGRGALYEQYF
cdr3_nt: TGCGCCAGCAGCGGTCGGGGGGCCCTCTACGAGCAGTACTTC

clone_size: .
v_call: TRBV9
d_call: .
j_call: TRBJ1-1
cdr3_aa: CASSVAGVNTEAFF
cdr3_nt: TGTGCCAGCAGCGTAGCAGGGGTGAACACTGAAGCTTTCTTT

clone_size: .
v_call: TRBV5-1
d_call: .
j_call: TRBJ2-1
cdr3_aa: CASSVVPAATYNEQFF
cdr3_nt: TGCGCCAGCAGCGTTGTGCCAGCGGCTACCTACAATGAGCAGTTCTTC

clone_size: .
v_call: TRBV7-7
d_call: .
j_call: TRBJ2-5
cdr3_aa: CASSLAGGQLFRETQYF
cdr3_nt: TGTGCCAGCAGCTTAGCCGGGGGGCAGTTGTTTCGAGAGACCCAGTACTTC

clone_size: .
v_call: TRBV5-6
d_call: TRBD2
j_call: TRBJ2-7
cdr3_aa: CASSSSGGTYEQYF
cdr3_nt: TGTGCCAGCAGCTCTAGCGGGGGAACCTACGAGCAGTACTTC

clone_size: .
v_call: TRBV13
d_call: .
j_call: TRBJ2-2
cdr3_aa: CASSLAGPGELFF
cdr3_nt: TGTGCCAGCAGCTTAGCAGGGCCCGGGGAGCTGTTTTTT

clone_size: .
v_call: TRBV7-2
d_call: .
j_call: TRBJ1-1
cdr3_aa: CASSRRDTEAFF
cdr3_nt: TGTGCCAGCAGCCGAAGGGACACTGAAGCTTTCTTT

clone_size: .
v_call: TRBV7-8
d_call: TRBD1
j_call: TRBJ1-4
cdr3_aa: CASSLRDRGPGTNEKLFF
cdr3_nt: TGTGCCAGCAGCTTAAGGGACAGGGGGCCAGGAACTAATGAAAAACTGTTTTTT